The present T cell receptor (beta chain) was sequenced within a study of blood T cells in healthy people across ages. The use of a sample-barcoded 5' primer and a J-beta primer mix characterized a second PCR of roughly 7 to 12 cycles. In TCRdb, the 5' RACE reads were re-called with MiXCR into one record per CDR3 protein. The sample shows some 730,000 distinct CDR3 sequences, over 20% of them seen only once. Germline V lookup: CDR1 LNHDA, CDR2 SQIVND (reference sequence). Trimming shortened V by 10 bases and J by 5 bases, and 10 bases separated the two germline ends. The CDR3 sequence is 11 residues long.

This TCR derives from a man aged 65 to 79 in good health. The chain carries TRBV19 and TRBJ2-3, with D possibly being TRBD2 (5 bases). The sequencing input was blood. The CDR3 DNA is TGTGCCACGGGAAGAGGAGATACGCAGTATTTT. Translating it yields CATGRGDTQYF.